Listed here are 8 T cell receptor beta chains from one sample, sequenced in a study of graft-versus-host responses after intestinal transplantation. Graft specimens yielded both intraepithelial and lamina propria lymphocytes. Generated by immunoSEQ multiplex PCR, the TCRdb table keeps only in-frame clones and is missing some. The sample has tens of thousands of clones, 75% to 90% seen once. This material consisted of ileum tissue, taken more than 350 days after transplant. These receptors were obtained from a human patient who received an intestinal transplant, so some T cells may come from the graft donor.

The rearrangement links TRBV28 to TRBJ1-4; a possible D gene is TRBD1 (5 bases). Deletions cut 5 bases from V and 5 bases from J, with 15 bases between. Germline lookup yields CDR1 MDHEN and CDR2 SYDVKM. CDR3 size: 15 residues. The CDR3 DNA follows: TGTGCCAGCAGTACTGAGGGGAGGGCGAATGAAAAACTGTTTTTT. This encodes CASSTEGRANEKLFF.

The J gene is TRBJ1-1, the V gene TRBV6-5; D perhaps matches TRBD1 (5 bases). The CDR3 spans 14 residues. From germline, CDR1 is MNHEY and CDR2 SVGAGI. The V end was cut by 7 bases, the J end by 3 bases, with 15 bases between. Here the CDR3 DNA reads TGTGCCAGCAAACGGGGACGGGGGGACACTGAAGCTTTCTTT. The encoded protein is CASKRGRGDTEAFF.

The chain recombines TRBV28 with TRBJ2-1; D is ambiguous. V was shortened by 2 bases and J by 2 bases, with 4 bases between the two germline ends. The CDR3 extends over 13 amino acids. Germline V lookup: CDR1 MDHEN, CDR2 SYDVKM. The CDR3 coding sequence is TGTGCCAGCAGTTTAGAAGCCTACAATGAGCAGTTCTTC. It yields the protein CASSLEAYNEQFF.

The genes are TRBV18 and TRBJ1-3; D is undetermined. The CDR3 loop spans 14 amino acids. Germline V gene sequence: CDR1 KGHSH, CDR2 LQKENI. The V and J ends lost 5 bases and 0 bases respectively, with 8 bases between them. The CDR3 DNA reads as TGTGCCAGCTCAGACTGGAACTCTGGAAACACCATATATTTT. Translated: CASSDWNSGNTIYF.

J is TRBJ1-1 and V is TRBV20-1, with D maybe TRBD1 (5 bases). Between the trimmed V and J ends, which lost 1 base and 5 bases, there was a span of 5 bases. CDR1 and CDR2 from the germline V gene are DFQATT and SNEGSKA (reference sequence). The CDR3 loop spans 11 amino acids. Written as DNA, the CDR3 is TGCAGTGCTAGAGGGGGGACTGAAGCTTTCTTT. Residues: CSARGGTEAFF.

The genes are TRBV5-5 and TRBJ2-3; 10 bases line up with TRBD2. The CDR3 is 20 amino acids. With 3 bases clipped from V and 0 bases from J, the junction kept 16 bases outside the gene matches. Germline CDR1 and CDR2: SGHKS and YYEKEE (reference sequence). In nucleotides, the CDR3 is TGTGCCAGCAGCTGGCCTCCGGGACTAGCGTCTCCGTCTAGCACAGATACGCAGTATTTT. Translated, it gives CASSWPPGLASPSSTDTQYF.

J is TRBJ2-7 and V is TRBV4-1, with D possibly being TRBD2 (5 bases). The V end lost 4 bases, the J end lost 0 bases, and 10 bases lay between the germline ends. Germline CDR1 and CDR2: MGHRA and YSYEKL. The CDR3 runs 14 residues. DNA for the CDR3: TGCGCCAGCAGCCCCCGACGGGACTCCTACGAGCAGTACTTC. Amino acid sequence: CASSPRRDSYEQYF.

This chain connects TRBV28 to TRBJ1-3; TRBD1 matches 9 bases. This CDR3 has 15 residues. Trimming at V came to 5 bases and at J to 4 bases, leaving 6 bases not matched to a gene. The germline CDR1 and CDR2 sequences are MDHEN and SYDVKM. CDR3: CASSTGGASGNTIYF. In DNA, the CDR3 is TGTGCCAGCAGTACAGGGGGCGCTTCAGGAAACACCATATATTTT.